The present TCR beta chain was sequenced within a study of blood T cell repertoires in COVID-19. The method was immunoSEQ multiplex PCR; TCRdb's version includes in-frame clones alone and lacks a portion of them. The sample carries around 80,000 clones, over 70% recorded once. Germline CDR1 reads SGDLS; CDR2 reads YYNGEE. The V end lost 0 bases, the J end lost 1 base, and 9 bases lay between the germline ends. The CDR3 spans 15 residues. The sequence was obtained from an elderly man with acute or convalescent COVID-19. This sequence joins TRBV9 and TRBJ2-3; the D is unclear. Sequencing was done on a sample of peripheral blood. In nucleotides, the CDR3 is TGTGCCAGCAGCGTAGGGCAGGTTGGCACAGATACGCAGTATTTT. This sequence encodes CASSVGQVGTDTQYF. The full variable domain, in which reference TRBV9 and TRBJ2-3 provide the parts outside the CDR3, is DSGVTQTPKHLITATGQRVTLRCSPRSGDLSVYWYQQSLDQGLQFLIQYYNGEERAKGNILERFSAQQFPDLHSELNLSSLELGDSALYFCASSVGQVGTDTQYFGPGTRLTVL.